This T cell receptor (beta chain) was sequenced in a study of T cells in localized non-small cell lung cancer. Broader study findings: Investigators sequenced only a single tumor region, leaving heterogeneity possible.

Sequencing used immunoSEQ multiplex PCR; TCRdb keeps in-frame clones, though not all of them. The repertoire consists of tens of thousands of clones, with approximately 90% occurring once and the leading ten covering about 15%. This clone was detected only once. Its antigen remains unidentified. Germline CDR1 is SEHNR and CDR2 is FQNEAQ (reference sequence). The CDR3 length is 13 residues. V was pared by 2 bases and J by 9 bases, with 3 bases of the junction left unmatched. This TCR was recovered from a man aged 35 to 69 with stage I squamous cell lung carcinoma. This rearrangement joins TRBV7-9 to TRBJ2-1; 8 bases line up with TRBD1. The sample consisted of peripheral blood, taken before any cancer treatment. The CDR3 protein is CASSLSRGPEQFF. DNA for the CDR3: TGTGCCAGCAGCTTAAGCAGGGGGCCTGAGCAGTTCTTC.